The 25 T cell receptor beta chains below were found in one sample sequenced in a study of T cell responses to AZD1222 COVID-19 vaccine. The assay was immunoSEQ multiplex PCR, and TCRdb's table has in-frame clones only and misses some. The sample has about 27,000 clones, about 90% seen once. The source was peripheral blood, collected 28 days after the second AZD1222 dose. Receptors originate from an adult who received the AZD1222 COVID-19 vaccine.

The chain has TRBV10-3 and TRBJ1-1; D ambiguous. The CDR3 consists of 13 residues. Germline CDR1 is ENHRY and CDR2 is SYGVKD. V lost 4 bases, J lost 2 bases, and 8 bases lay in between. The CDR3 reads CAISVSENTEAFF. The CDR3, as DNA: TGTGCCATCAGTGTATCAGAAAACACTGAAGCTTTCTTT.

The chain uses TRBV6-2 or TRBV6-3 and TRBJ2-3, with D unresolved. There are 13 residues in the CDR3. V dropped 1 base and J dropped 0 bases, with 2 bases sitting between them. Germline loops: CDR1 MNHEY, CDR2 SVGEGT. The CDR3, as DNA: TGTGCCAGCAGTTACTACAGCACAGATACGCAGTATTTT. Amino acids: CASSYYSTDTQYF.

The CDR3 sequence: CASTERVAGATGELFF. CDR3 in DNA: TGTGCCAGCACCGAAAGGGTAGCGGGGGCCACCGGGGAGCTGTTTTTT. V usage is TRBV2 and J usage is TRBJ2-2; 9 nucleotides agree with TRBD2. V gave up 7 bases and J gave up 4 bases; unmatched junction bases: 10. Germline CDR1 reads SNHLY; CDR2 reads FYNNEI. The CDR3 runs 16 residues.

V usage is TRBV7-9 and J usage is TRBJ1-1, with D uncertain. CDR3 size: 14 residues. V was shortened by 5 bases and J by 1 base, with 11 bases between the two germline ends. Germline values: CDR1 SEHNR, CDR2 FQNEAQ (reference sequence). CDR3 in DNA: TGTGCCAGCAGCCGAAGTGGTTCGAACACTGAAGCTTTCTTT. Translating it yields CASSRSGSNTEAFF.

The V and J genes are TRBV7-3 and TRBJ2-3, with TRBD2 matching 11 bases. Germline loops: CDR1 SGHTA, CDR2 FQGTGA. CDR3 size: 15 residues. V lost 5 bases, J lost 7 bases, and 8 bases stayed unmatched. The CDR3, as DNA: TGTGCCAGCAGCCCTCGACTAGCGGGAACCAATACGCAGTATTTT. As protein: CASSPRLAGTNTQYF.

This sequence joins TRBV9 and TRBJ2-7; TRBD1 matches 7 bases. From germline, CDR1 is SGDLS and CDR2 YYNGEE. This CDR3 spans 14 amino acids. Losses at the gene ends were 2 bases for V and 4 bases for J; bases not matched to a gene: 6. The CDR3 nucleotides are TGTGCCAGCAGCGTGGGACAGACCCTTTACGAGCAGTACTTC. This codes for CASSVGQTLYEQYF.

In its sample, this clone was seen once. V is TRBV30 and J is TRBJ1-5; no firm D call. Deletions cut 0 bases from V and 3 bases from J, with 6 bases between. CDR3 length equals 13 residues. Germline V lookup: CDR1 GTSNPN, CDR2 SVGIG (reference sequence). The CDR3 sequence is CAWSVQNNQPQHF. The DNA for the CDR3 is TGTGCCTGGAGTGTACAGAACAATCAGCCCCAGCATTTT.

The chain employs TRBV5-6 and TRBJ2-7, with 8 nucleotides matching TRBD1. The CDR3 loop spans 13 amino acids. Per the germline V gene, CDR1 is SGHDT and CDR2 is YYEEEE. Unmatched junction bases numbered 9, after V lost 7 bases and J lost 6 bases. The CDR3 loop reads CASGSTGVGEQYF. For the CDR3, the DNA is TGTGCCAGCGGTTCGACAGGGGTGGGCGAGCAGTACTTC.

The chain uses TRBV28 and TRBJ2-4, with TRBD2 matching 7 bases. Germline trimming cut 7 bases from V and 8 bases from J; bases unmatched to any gene: 11. Germline values: CDR1 MDHEN, CDR2 SYDVKM. The CDR3 totals 14 residues. The DNA of the CDR3 is TGTGCCAGCAACCGGGGAGGGCCTGTGTACATTCAGTACTTC. Translating gives CASNRGGPVYIQYF.

The rearrangement uses TRBV19 and TRBJ1-5; 11 nucleotides line up with TRBD1. The CDR3 runs to 14 residues. The J segment lost 5 bases and the V segment lost 6 bases, leaving 3 bases of the junction unmatched. Germline V gene data show CDR1 as LNHDA and CDR2 as SQIVND (reference sequence). Here the CDR3 reads CASSGTGGYQPQHF. The CDR3 coding sequence is TGTGCCAGTAGCGGGACAGGGGGTTATCAGCCCCAGCATTTT.

V and J are TRBV18 and TRBJ1-5; possibly TRBD1 for D (5 bases). CDR1 is KGHSH, CDR2 LQKENI, per germline. This CDR3 spans 13 amino acids. V was cut by 3 bases and J by 5 bases, with 8 bases left in between. The CDR3, as DNA: TGTGCCAGCTCACCGGGCAGGGATCAGCCCCAGCATTTT. It yields the protein CASSPGRDQPQHF.

J is TRBJ1-1 and V is TRBV11-3, with D maybe TRBD1 (5 bases). The germline V and J ends were trimmed by 5 bases and 5 bases, with 15 bases remaining between them. This CDR3 region has 14 residues. CDR1 SGHNT and CDR2 YENEEA come from the germline V gene. This CDR3 reads CASSASGAGTEAFF. In nucleotides, the CDR3 is TGTGCCAGCAGCGCGAGCGGGGCTGGGACTGAAGCTTTCTTT. Variable domain in full (rest from reference TRBV11-3 and TRBJ1-1): EAGVVQSPRYKIIEKKQPVAFWCNPISGHNTLYWYLQNLGQGPELLIRYENEEAVDDSQLPKDRFSAERLKGVDSTLKIQPAELGDSAVYLCASSASGAGTEAFFGQGTRLTVV.

The V gene is TRBV6-4, the J gene TRBJ1-1; D gene uncertain. The V end was cut by 0 bases, the J end by 1 base, with 6 bases between. Germline-derived CDR1 and CDR2 are MRHNA and SNTAGT. This CDR3 is built from 14 residues. CDR3 in DNA: TGTGCCAGCAGTGACTCCTCACGGAACACTGAAGCTTTCTTT. Translation: CASSDSSRNTEAFF.

The chain uses TRBV7-9 and TRBJ1-1; TRBD1 might be the D (5 bases). Germline assignment: CDR1 SEHNR and CDR2 FQNEAQ (reference sequence). The ends were cut back, 5 bases at V and 2 bases at J, with 15 bases in the middle. This CDR3 has 15 residues. In DNA form, the CDR3 reads TGTGCCAGCAGCGGCGGGGCCAGGGCCAACACTGAAGCTTTCTTT. As protein: CASSGGARANTEAFF. Drawing the rest from reference TRBV7-9 and TRBJ1-1, the complete variable domain is DTGVSQNPRHKITKRGQNVTFRCDPISEHNRLYWYRQTLGQGPEFLTYFQNEAQLEKSRLLSDRFSAERPKGSFSTLEIQRTEQGDSAMYLCASSGGARANTEAFFGQGTRLTVV.

The chain combines TRBV25-1 with TRBJ1-6, with a weak D call TRBD1 (6 bases). The CDR3 contains 16 residues. Germline-derived CDR1 and CDR2 are MGHDK and SYGVNS. V lost 10 bases and J lost 5, with 21 bases in between. The DNA for the CDR3 is TGTGCCACCTCAGTCCTTGGGGCAGGGGATAATTCACCCCTCCACTTT. This sequence encodes CATSVLGAGDNSPLHF.

The genes are TRBV19 and TRBJ1-4, with a tentative D call TRBD1 (5 bases). The V and J ends lost 4 bases and 8 bases respectively, with 14 bases between them. This CDR3 spans 14 amino acids. Looked up from germline, CDR1 is LNHDA and CDR2 is SQIVND (reference sequence). This CDR3 is CASSKGGAGEKLFF. The CDR3 DNA is TGTGCCAGTAGTAAAGGAGGGGCTGGCGAAAAACTGTTTTTT.

This clone showed up just a few times. J is TRBJ2-7 and V is TRBV28; 9 bases agree with TRBD1. The CDR3 has 15 residues. Germline trimming cut 5 bases from V and 5 bases from J; bases unmatched to any gene: 10. Germline V gives CDR1 MDHEN, CDR2 SYDVKM. CDR3 nucleotides: TGTGCCAGCAGTGGGTCCGGGACAGGGTCCCACGAGCAGTACTTC. Protein sequence: CASSGSGTGSHEQYF.

V is TRBV25-1 and J is TRBJ2-5, with D possibly being TRBD1 or TRBD2 (5 bases each). This CDR3 spans 13 amino acids. The V end was cut by 3 bases, the J end by 4 bases, with 9 bases between. CDR1 and CDR2 from the germline V gene are MGHDK and SYGVNS. The CDR3 loop reads CASSDPGTETQYF. The CDR3 DNA follows: TGTGCCAGCAGTGACCCCGGGACAGAGACCCAGTACTTC.

The V and J genes are TRBV27 and TRBJ2-1; TRBD2 matches 7 bases. CDR3 length: 15 residues. The trim removed 6 bases at V and 6 bases at J, leaving 11 bases unmatched. The germline V gene encodes CDR1 MNHEY and CDR2 SMNVEV (reference sequence). CDR3: CASRAGTTRPNEQFF. The CDR3 DNA sequence: TGTGCCAGCAGAGCCGGGACTACCCGACCCAATGAGCAGTTCTTC.

The chain is built from TRBV10-3 and TRBJ1-4; D call uncertain. Trimming shortened V by 0 bases and J by 3 bases, and 8 bases separated the two germline ends. The V gene's germline CDR1 is ENHRY and CDR2 SYGVKD. CDR3 length: 15 residues. The DNA of the CDR3 is TGTGCCATCAGTGAGTCGGCGGACTCTAATGAAAAACTGTTTTTT. Amino acids: CAISESADSNEKLFF.

This clone was found once. This rearrangement joins TRBV6-6 to TRBJ1-1; 7 nucleotides align to TRBD1. The germline V gene encodes CDR1 MNHNY and CDR2 SVGAGI (reference sequence). The CDR3 consists of 14 residues. V gave up 6 bases and J gave up 4 bases; unmatched junction bases: 8. CDR3 sequence (DNA): TGTGCCAGCAGCCCAACAGGGGTGAGCACTGAAGCTTTCTTT. It codes for CASSPTGVSTEAFF.

The chain is built from TRBV5-4 and TRBJ2-7; D may correspond to TRBD1 or TRBD2 (5 bases each). Trimming stripped 2 bases from V and 0 bases from J, with 12 bases between. The CDR3 is 15 residues long. From germline, CDR1 is SGHNT and CDR2 YYREEE (reference sequence). CDR3 sequence (DNA): TGTGCCAGCAGCTTTTCGGGGCTAAGCTCCTACGAGCAGTACTTC. Its protein product is CASSFSGLSSYEQYF.

The V and J genes are TRBV6-5 and TRBJ2-1, with 8 bases fitting TRBD1. Germline values: CDR1 MNHEY, CDR2 SVGAGI. This CDR3 contains 15 residues. After removal of 2 bases from V and 3 bases from J, the junction contained 3 bases not matched to a gene. Written as DNA, the CDR3 is TGTGCCAGCAGTTACCACGGGACAGGCTACAATGAGCAGTTCTTC. Translated, it gives CASSYHGTGYNEQFF.

This chain joins TRBV19 and TRBJ1-5, with 8 nucleotides matching TRBD1. J gave up 5 bases and V 4 bases, and 7 bases lay outside the gene matches. The length of the CDR3 is 15 residues. Germline values: CDR1 LNHDA, CDR2 SQIVND (reference sequence). CDR3 sequence reads: CASSTYRTGYQPQHF. CDR3 nucleotide sequence: TGTGCCAGTAGTACCTACCGGACAGGGTATCAGCCCCAGCATTTT.

The chain has TRBV7-2 and TRBJ1-5, with TRBD1 matching 8 bases. In germline, CDR1 is SGHTA, CDR2 FQGNSA. The CDR3 loop spans 14 amino acids. V shed 7 bases and J 4 bases; nucleotides not matched to a gene: 6. This CDR3 is CASTPTGVNQPQHF. The CDR3 nucleotides are TGTGCCAGCACGCCGACAGGGGTGAATCAGCCCCAGCATTTT.